This TCR beta chain was sequenced in a study of blood T cell repertoires in COVID-19. Overall study context: Some COVID-19 samples were acute and others convalescent; all came from the United States, Italy and Spain.

This clone was detected only a few times. This CDR3 contains 15 residues. Trimming cost V 2 bases and J 3 bases; bases outside gene matches: 7. Germline-derived CDR1 and CDR2 are SGHRS and YFSETQ. How the authors handled the data: Nucleated cell number was recorded as an estimate derived from reference gene primer amplification. Some clones are missing from TCRdb's copy, which holds only in-frame ones; the method was immunoSEQ multiplex PCR. The V and J calls and clone size are taken from that table; D and trimming were inferred from the DNA. The table shows approximately 60,000 clones, with approximately 82% occurring only once.

V is TRBV5-1 and J is TRBJ1-2; 7 nucleotides line up with TRBD1. Sequencing input: peripheral blood. The TCR comes from an elderly woman with acute or convalescent COVID-19. CDR3 amino acids: CASSLQGGVDYGYTF. CDR3 coding DNA: TGCGCCAGCAGCTTACAAGGGGGCGTAGACTATGGCTACACCTTC.